Below are 4 T cell receptor beta chains sequenced from a single sample in a study of T cells in Graves' hyperthyroidism and ophthalmopathy. Template material for amplifying TCR beta CDR3 regions consisted of RNA transcripts. TCR CDR3 regions were first amplified by RT-PCR with HTBI primers. TCRdb itself ran the multiplex PCR reads through MiXCR, one entry per CDR3 protein. The table has around 340,000 distinct CDR3 sequences, about 15% seen once. Sample: blood. Source of these receptors: a woman aged 30 to 39 with Graves' hyperthyroidism.

The V gene is TRBV29-1, the J gene TRBJ2-1; D is possibly TRBD1 or TRBD2 (5 bases each). Looked up from germline, CDR1 is SQVTM and CDR2 is ANQGSEA. Trimming took off 8 bases at V and 4 bases at J, with 21 bases between the two ends. The CDR3 contains 15 residues. This CDR3 reads CSITALGGNYNEQFF. The CDR3, as DNA: TGCAGCATTACGGCTCTTGGGGGAAATTACAATGAGCAGTTCTTC.

The chain joins TRBV29-1 to TRBJ1-2; TRBD1 is a possible D gene (6 bases). Germline assignment: CDR1 SQVTM and CDR2 ANQGSEA. V was shortened by 6 bases and J by 8 bases, with 13 bases between the two germline ends. The CDR3 sequence is 11 residues long. CDR3 bases: TGCAGCGTCCGAGGGGGGTTAGGCTACACCTTC. Translation gives CSVRGGLGYTF.

This clonotype was seen repeatedly, ten times or more. The rearrangement links TRBV6-1 to TRBJ2-7, with 7 bases fitting TRBD2. The germline V gene has CDR1 MNHNS and CDR2 SASEGT. Unmatched junction bases numbered 12, after V lost 5 bases and J lost 2 bases. This CDR3 region has 16 residues. Here the CDR3 DNA reads TGTGCCAGCAGTCAGGACTCCGGGACTACGCCCTACGAGCAGTACTTC. The encoded protein is CASSQDSGTTPYEQYF.

This clonotype was detected many times. The chain is built from TRBV28 and TRBJ2-7; D is possibly TRBD1 (5 bases). V was cut by 2 bases and J by 6 bases, with 11 bases left in between. The length of the CDR3 is 13 residues. Germline V gene data show CDR1 as MDHEN and CDR2 as SYDVKM. The CDR3 sequence is CASSLVTAFEQYF. Here the CDR3 DNA reads TGTGCCAGCAGTTTAGTGACAGCGTTCGAGCAGTACTTC.